These 27 T cell receptor beta chains share one sample of origin, sequenced in a study of T cell responses to AZD1222 COVID-19 vaccine. Using immunoSEQ multiplex PCR, the repertoire was profiled, and TCRdb retains in-frame clones only, with some absent. The top ten clones hold under 2% of a sample with some 200,000 clones, approximately 90% of them seen once. The sequencing used peripheral blood, collected 28 days after the second AZD1222 dose. The receptors stem from an adult who received the AZD1222 COVID-19 vaccine.

The genes are TRBV5-1 and TRBJ1-2; 7 positions match TRBD1. This CDR3 contains 15 residues. Per germline, CDR1 SGHRS and CDR2 YFSETQ. V dropped 4 bases and J dropped 1; count of bases not matched to a gene: 7. CDR3 sequence (DNA): TGCGCCAGCAGCCCCGGGACAGAGCTTAACTATGGCTACACCTTC. This encodes CASSPGTELNYGYTF.

The table lists this clone with a few counts. CDR3 residues: CASSLDSAYNEQFF. Here the CDR3 DNA reads TGTGCCAGCAGCTTGGACAGCGCCTACAATGAGCAGTTCTTC. This chain uses TRBV7-2 with TRBJ2-1; the D gene is possibly TRBD1 (6 bases). V lost 3 bases to trimming and J lost 2 bases, with 8 bases between them. The CDR3 is 14 amino acids. In germline, CDR1 is SGHTA, CDR2 FQGNSA.

Of note for this clone: At one of its ends the junction is not consistent with the germline gene, which may arise from a read error. The V and J genes are TRBV15 and TRBJ1-1; D may be TRBD1 (5 bases). This CDR3 region has 15 residues. Germline V lookup: CDR1 LNHNV, CDR2 YYDKDF (reference sequence). CDR3 nucleotide sequence: TGTGCCACCAGCAGCCTAGGGGAAGCGAACGCTGAAGCTTTCTTT. Protein product: CATSSLGEANAEAFF.

A note on this clone: A read error may produce the germline difference seen at one junction end. This chain joins TRBV3-1 (or the pseudogene TRBV3-2) and TRBJ2-1; no firm D call. Germline assignment: CDR1 LGHDT and CDR2 YNNKEL (reference sequence). The CDR3 length is 12 residues. The CDR3 reads CASSQPGPGWVF. The CDR3 region has the DNA TGTGCCAGCAGCCAACCGGGCCCTGGGTGGGTCTTC.

The chain recombines TRBV15 with TRBJ1-1; tentatively, D is TRBD1 (5 bases). The CDR3 has 15 amino acids. Germline CDR1 and CDR2: LNHNV and YYDKDF (reference sequence). V was trimmed by 1 base and J by 3 bases, leaving 12 bases between them. In DNA, the CDR3 is TGTGCCACCAGCAGAGCGACGGGGGGTTACACTGAAGCTTTCTTT. Translation gives CATSRATGGYTEAFF.

The chain joins TRBV14 to TRBJ2-1; TRBD2 agrees at 10 bases. The CDR3 length is 15 residues. Germline CDR1 and CDR2: SGHDN and FVKESK. V lost 4 bases and J lost 9; bases outside the gene matches: 9. The CDR3 region is CASSLLLAGRSEQFF. The CDR3 coding sequence is TGTGCCAGCAGCCTATTACTAGCGGGACGCAGTGAGCAGTTCTTC.

The chain is built from TRBV5-6 and TRBJ2-5; 10 nucleotides align to TRBD1. The germline V gene encodes CDR1 SGHDT and CDR2 YYEEEE. J gave up 5 bases and V 2 bases, and 9 bases lay outside the gene matches. This CDR3 has 16 residues. The CDR3 is CASSLRTGGSMETQYF. The DNA of the CDR3 is TGTGCCAGCAGCTTACGGACAGGGGGTAGCATGGAGACCCAGTACTTC.

This chain uses TRBV11-2 with TRBJ1-4; D not certain. The CDR3 length is 12 residues. The germline V and J ends were trimmed by 8 bases and 7 bases, with 11 bases remaining between them. Germline lookup yields CDR1 SGHAT and CDR2 FQNNGV. The CDR3 reads CASYPGGEKLFF. The CDR3 bases are TGTGCCAGCTATCCCGGCGGTGAAAAACTGTTTTTT.

J is TRBJ2-2 and V is TRBV27; weak D call: TRBD2 (5 bases). Germline V lookup: CDR1 MNHEY, CDR2 SMNVEV (reference sequence). The length of the CDR3 is 16 residues. V lost 3 bases and J 1 base, leaving 12 bases between the germline ends. CDR3 protein: CASSFREGLNTGELFF. The CDR3 DNA reads as TGTGCCAGCAGTTTTAGAGAGGGCCTGAACACCGGGGAGCTGTTTTTT.

The chain recombines TRBV12-5 with TRBJ2-3; possibly TRBD1 for D (6 bases). The CDR3 spans 16 residues. Trimming removed 4 bases from V and 4 bases from J, with 18 bases in between. The germline V gene encodes CDR1 LGHNT and CDR2 FRNRAP. This CDR3 is CASGSPTGSVADTQYF. DNA of the CDR3: TGTGCTAGTGGTTCCCCTACAGGGAGTGTCGCAGATACGCAGTATTTT.

The table lists this clone with a count of one. The gene calls are TRBV9 and TRBJ2-1, with a weak D call TRBD2 (5 bases). The CDR3 sequence is 14 residues long. Per the germline V gene, CDR1 is SGDLS and CDR2 is YYNGEE. Trimming removed 7 bases at V and 2 bases at J, with 13 bases between. DNA of the CDR3: TGTGCCAGCTCCTACGGGGAACCCTACAATGAGCAGTTCTTC. Its protein is CASSYGEPYNEQFF.

The chain links TRBV19 to TRBJ1-5, with D perhaps matching TRBD1 (6 bases). Trimming pared 6 bases from V and 2 bases from J, leaving 17 bases between. Per the germline V gene, CDR1 is LNHDA and CDR2 is SQIVND (reference sequence). The CDR3 runs 16 residues. This chain's CDR3 is CASRHSGGPRNQPQHF. In nucleotides, the CDR3 is TGTGCCAGTAGGCACTCGGGGGGGCCCCGCAATCAGCCCCAGCATTTT.

The V call is TRBV7-2, the J call TRBJ2-5, with a possible D match to TRBD2 (6 bases). Germline V gene lookup returns CDR1 SGHTA and CDR2 FQGNSA. This CDR3 is built from 13 residues. The germline V and J ends were trimmed by 1 base and 6 bases, with 9 bases remaining between them. The CDR3 reads CASSLGGGKTQYF. The CDR3 DNA reads as TGTGCCAGCAGCTTAGGTGGAGGGAAGACCCAGTACTTC. Based on the CDR3 plus reference TRBV7-2 and TRBJ2-5, the full variable domain is GAGVSQSPSNKVTEKGKDVELRCDPISGHTALYWYRQSLGQGLEFLIYFQGNSAPDKSGLPSDRFSAERTGGSVSTLTIQRTQQEDSAVYLCASSLGGGKTQYFGPGTRLLVL.

The genes are TRBV11-2 and TRBJ2-7; D is possibly TRBD2 (6 bases). CDR1 SGHAT and CDR2 FQNNGV come from the germline V gene. The CDR3 has 14 amino acids. Trimming removed 4 bases from V and 4 bases from J, with 14 bases in between. CDR3 in DNA: TGTGCCAGCAGCTCCACACTAGCTAATTACGAGCAGTACTTC. Amino acids: CASSSTLANYEQYF.

The chain employs TRBV30 and TRBJ2-7, with 8 bases fitting TRBD1. The junction had 5 bases not matched to a gene; V was cut back by 1 base and J by 3 bases. This CDR3 has 14 amino acids. CDR1 and CDR2 (germline): GTSNPN, SVGIG (reference sequence). DNA for the CDR3: TGTGCCTGGAGTGAAGGGACAGGCGACTACGAGCAGTACTTC. Translation gives CAWSEGTGDYEQYF.

The V gene is TRBV6-5, the J gene TRBJ1-5; D is possibly TRBD1 (6 bases). The ends were cut back, 6 bases at V and 5 bases at J, with 14 bases in the middle. Germline values: CDR1 MNHEY, CDR2 SVGAGI. The CDR3 has 14 amino acids. The CDR3, as DNA: TGTGCCAGCAGAGCTGACAGGAGGGATCAGCCCCAGCATTTT. Protein product: CASRADRRDQPQHF.

The chain is built from TRBV7-2 and TRBJ1-1, with D tentatively TRBD1 (5 bases). Germline loops: CDR1 SGHTA, CDR2 FQGNSA. V lost 7 bases, J lost 1 base, and 13 bases lay in between. The CDR3 totals 14 residues. The CDR3 region has the DNA TGTGCCAGCATTCTCGGGAGGGGGAACACTGAAGCTTTCTTT. Translated, it gives CASILGRGNTEAFF.

The genes are TRBV6-4 and TRBJ2-1; 8 positions match TRBD2. After removal of 6 bases from V and 0 bases from J, the junction contained 7 bases not matched to a gene. The CDR3 is made up of 16 amino acids. Per the germline V gene, CDR1 is MRHNA and CDR2 is SNTAGT. CDR3 bases: TGTGCCAGCAGCCGACTAGCGTCCCCCTCCTACAATGAGCAGTTCTTC. Protein: CASSRLASPSYNEQFF.

The V call is TRBV7-2, the J call TRBJ1-1, with D uncertain. This CDR3 region has 14 residues. V lost 0 bases and J lost 1, with 6 bases in between. CDR1 SGHTA and CDR2 FQGNSA come from the germline V gene. The CDR3 region has the DNA TGTGCCAGCAGCTTAGCGAACAGGAACACTGAAGCTTTCTTT. Amino acid sequence: CASSLANRNTEAFF.

V gene TRBV7-8 combines with J gene TRBJ1-1; a weak D match, TRBD1 (5 bases). Trimming shortened V by 2 bases and J by 1 base, and 11 bases separated the two germline ends. The germline CDR1 and CDR2 sequences are SGHVS and FQNEAQ. CDR3 length equals 15 residues. In nucleotides, the CDR3 is TGTGCCAGCAGCTTATCTGGGGCGAGGAACACTGAAGCTTTCTTT. Protein sequence: CASSLSGARNTEAFF.

V and J are TRBV2 and TRBJ1-6; D gene unclear. CDR1 is SNHLY and CDR2 is FYNNEI in the germline V gene. V lost 1 base and J lost 3, with 7 bases in between. This CDR3 is built from 15 residues. CDR3 sequence: CASSEGLFYNSPLHF. As DNA, the CDR3 is TGTGCCAGCAGTGAAGGACTGTTCTATAATTCACCCCTCCACTTT.

The rearrangement links TRBV7-9 to TRBJ2-1, with D perhaps matching TRBD2 (6 bases). Germline CDR1 is SEHNR and CDR2 is FQNEAQ (reference sequence). V lost 5 bases, J lost 4 bases, and 12 bases lay in between. This CDR3 has 14 amino acids. The CDR3 nucleotides are TGTGCCAGCAGCGGACCTAGCGCTTACAATGAGCAGTTCTTC. It encodes CASSGPSAYNEQFF.

In regard to this clone: One end of the junction varies from germline; a read error may be responsible. The chain recombines TRBV7-7 with TRBJ2-3, with D perhaps given as TRBD1 or TRBD2 (5 bases each). There are 13 residues in the CDR3. Per germline, CDR1 SSHAT and CDR2 FNYEAQ (reference sequence). CDR3 region: CASSIGAQGTQYF. The CDR3 region has the DNA TGTGCTAGCAGCATCGGGGCTCAGGGTACGCAGTATTTT.

This chain links TRBV21-1 with TRBJ1-2. TRBV21-1 is a listed pseudogene. CDR3 length equals 15 residues. The CDR3 loop is CAIFCLSISNYGYTF. CDR3 DNA sequence: TGTGCCATCTTCTGCTTATCAATATCTAACTATGGCTACACCTTC.

This clone was found once. V usage is TRBV11-2 and J usage is TRBJ2-1; 9 positions agree with TRBD2. Per germline, CDR1 SGHAT and CDR2 FQNNGV. J gave up 4 bases and V 5 bases, and 9 bases lay outside the gene matches. The CDR3 extends over 16 amino acids. This CDR3 is CASSLRGAGGYNEQFF. In nucleotides, the CDR3 is TGTGCCAGCAGCCTCCGGGGAGCGGGAGGTTACAATGAGCAGTTCTTC.

This chain connects TRBV4-3 to TRBJ1-5; D unresolved. From germline, CDR1 is LGHNA and CDR2 YSLEER. This CDR3 contains 13 residues. The V gene lost 3 bases and the J gene lost 8 bases, with 11 bases spanning the gap. The DNA for the CDR3 is TGCGCCAGCAGCCAGGCCTTATTTGAGCCCCAGCATTTT. Its translation is CASSQALFEPQHF.

The J gene is TRBJ2-2, the V gene TRBV19; TRBD2 is a possible D gene (6 bases). The CDR3 contains 17 residues. Germline values: CDR1 LNHDA, CDR2 SQIVND (reference sequence). V lost 6 bases and J lost 5, with 22 bases in between. In DNA form, the CDR3 reads TGTGCCAGTAGCGGCCCCTCGGCTAGACGGGGGACCGGGGAGCTGTTTTTT. Translated, it gives CASSGPSARRGTGELFF.